The 20 T cell receptor beta chains listed next were all sequenced from one sample in a study of identical twins. One entry per CDR3 protein results from TCRdb running MiXCR on the 5' RACE reads. The data show about 530,000 distinct CDR3 sequences, approximately 14% seen once. This same sample was also part of a study on yellow fever vaccine responses in identical twins.

The specimen sequenced was CD4+ T cells sorted from blood. These TCRs come from a woman between 18 and 29 years old in good health.

This clonotype came up many times. The chain employs TRBV4-2 and TRBJ2-1, with D possibly being TRBD1 or TRBD2 (6 bases each). Germline V CDR1 and CDR2: LGHNA, YNFKEQ. Trimming took 4 bases from V and 9 from J, leaving 13 bases between them. The CDR3 is 13 amino acids. The CDR3 reads CASSLLGGGEQFF. The CDR3 nucleotides read TGTGCCAGCAGCCTTCTCGGGGGCGGTGAGCAGTTCTTC.

This clonotype has only a few counts. The chain has TRBV9 and TRBJ2-3, with 10 bases aligning to TRBD2. The CDR3 contains 16 residues. CDR1 and CDR2 (germline): SGDLS, YYNGEE. Germline trimming cut 3 bases from V and 1 base from J; bases unmatched to any gene: 5. The CDR3 loop is CASSARGTSGTDTQYF. Here the CDR3 DNA reads TGTGCCAGCAGCGCCAGGGGGACTAGCGGCACAGATACGCAGTATTTT.

The rearrangement links TRBV20-1 to TRBJ2-7; TRBD2 is a possible D gene (6 bases). This CDR3 spans 14 amino acids. Germline lookup yields CDR1 DFQATT and CDR2 SNEGSKA (reference sequence). V lost 2 bases and J lost 3, with 14 bases in between. In DNA, the CDR3 is TGCAGTGCTAGATCTAGCGCCCACCTCTACGAGCAGTACGTC. This gives the protein CSARSSAHLYEQYV.

The chain links TRBV5-1 to TRBJ1-4; D gene uncertain. Trimming left V 0 bases short and J 9 bases short, with 15 bases between. This CDR3 spans 15 amino acids. From germline, CDR1 is SGHRS and CDR2 YFSETQ. CDR3 nucleotide sequence: TGCGCCAGCAGCTTGGACCCGGGCCAGGACCAAAAACTGTTTTTT. Translation: CASSLDPGQDQKLFF.

In this sample, this clonotype turned up many times. The CDR3 reads CASSSSSTSGGSEQFF. The CDR3 coding sequence is TGTGCCAGCAGCTCGTCCTCGACTAGCGGGGGAAGTGAGCAGTTCTTC. This chain uses TRBV11-2 with TRBJ2-1, with 12 bases matching TRBD2. The CDR3 runs 16 residues. Germline assignment: CDR1 SGHAT and CDR2 FQNNGV. Unmatched junction bases numbered 10, after V lost 4 bases and J lost 9 bases.

The chain has TRBV27 and TRBJ2-1; 14 positions match TRBD2. The J segment lost 0 bases and the V segment lost 3 bases, leaving 7 bases of the junction unmatched. Germline V gives CDR1 MNHEY, CDR2 SMNVEV (reference sequence). The CDR3 covers 19 residues. CDR3 nucleotides: TGTGCCAGCAGTTTTTTGGGACTAGCGGGAGAGAGCTCCTACAATGAGCAGTTCTTC. Translated: CASSFLGLAGESSYNEQFF.

A few counts support this clonotype. J is TRBJ2-5 and V is TRBV6-2 or TRBV6-3; D is unclear. Trimming took off 10 bases at V and 4 bases at J, with 10 bases between the two ends. CDR1 and CDR2 (germline): MNHEY, SVGEGT. The CDR3 covers 11 residues. The CDR3 protein is CATIAVETQYF. The CDR3 DNA follows: TGTGCCACGATCGCCGTAGAGACCCAGTACTTC.

The rearrangement joins TRBV19 to TRBJ2-6, with 9 bases identical to TRBD1. V dropped 4 bases and J dropped 0; count of bases not matched to a gene: 4. Germline loops: CDR1 LNHDA, CDR2 SQIVND (reference sequence). The CDR3 sequence is 17 residues long. CDR3 region: CASSTGTGSSGANVLTF. The CDR3 DNA sequence: TGTGCCAGTAGTACCGGGACAGGGAGCTCTGGGGCCAACGTCCTGACTTTC.

This clonotype was found many times. V usage is TRBV12-3 or TRBV12-4 and J usage is TRBJ2-7, with TRBD1 matching over 10 bases. The CDR3 spans 15 residues. With V trimmed by 2 bases and J by 6 bases, 7 bases remained unmatched. CDR3 sequence reads: CASSLRTGGGSEQYV. CDR3 coding DNA: TGTGCCAGCAGTTTAAGGACAGGGGGTGGTTCCGAGCAGTACGTC.

This clonotype was detected a few times. The chain carries TRBV7-8 and TRBJ2-2; 7 bases agree with TRBD2. This CDR3 comprises 16 residues. The V and J ends lost 2 bases and 5 bases, in that order; junction bases with no gene match: 8. Germline CDR1 is SGHVS and CDR2 is FQNEAQ. In DNA, the CDR3 is TGTGCCAGCAGCTTATCGGCGGGGGTGGGGACCGGGGAGCTGTTTTTT. It is translated as CASSLSAGVGTGELFF.

This clonotype was recorded a few times. The chain employs TRBV3-1 and TRBJ2-3; the match to TRBD2 covers 10 bases. The CDR3 spans 16 residues. The germline CDR1 and CDR2 sequences are LGHDT and YNNKEL (reference sequence). V lost 1 base and J lost 6; bases outside the gene matches: 7. CDR3 DNA sequence: TGTGCCAGCAGCCAAGGGTGGACTAGCGGCGCGGATACGCAGTATTTT. As protein: CASSQGWTSGADTQYF.

This clonotype was detected only a few times. The V and J genes are TRBV27 and TRBJ2-7; a weak D match, TRBD1 (6 bases). The CDR3 is made up of 16 amino acids. CDR1 is MNHEY, CDR2 SMNVEV, per germline (reference sequence). V lost 3 bases to trimming and J lost 2 bases, with 17 bases between them. The CDR3 coding sequence is TGTGCCAGCAGTTTGGGGGCTAGCATGGGGCCCTACGAGCAGTACTTC. Residues: CASSLGASMGPYEQYF.

This clonotype has ten or more counts. V gene TRBV11-2 combines with J gene TRBJ2-1; TRBD2 matches at 13 bases. With V trimmed by 1 base and J by 8 bases, 2 bases remained unmatched. The germline gives CDR1 SGHAT, CDR2 FQNNGV. The CDR3 has 15 residues. In DNA form, the CDR3 reads TGTGCCAGCAGCTTAGGGACTAGCGGGAGCCATGAGCAGTTCTTC. It translates to CASSLGTSGSHEQFF.

This sequence joins TRBV6-5 and TRBJ1-4; possible D gene TRBD1, 6 bases. Germline-derived CDR1 and CDR2 are MNHEY and SVGAGI. V gave up 2 bases and J gave up 4 bases, with 11 bases separating them. The CDR3 contains 15 residues. DNA for the CDR3: TGTGCCAGCAGTTACCGACAGGTTAATAATGAAAAACTGTTTTTT. This encodes CASSYRQVNNEKLFF.

This chain connects TRBV20-1 to TRBJ1-6, with 7 bases fitting TRBD1. J lost 2 bases, V lost 3 bases, and 7 bases had no gene match. From germline, CDR1 is DFQATT and CDR2 SNEGSKA (reference sequence). The CDR3 has 16 residues. The CDR3 sequence: CSASPQGRPYNSPLHF. DNA of the CDR3: TGCAGTGCTAGCCCACAGGGGAGGCCCTATAATTCACCCCTCCACTTT.

This clonotype was seen a handful of times. The gene calls are TRBV5-5 and TRBJ2-7, with 11 bases aligning to TRBD1. The CDR3 contains 15 residues. Per germline, CDR1 SGHKS and CDR2 YYEKEE (reference sequence). V lost 4 bases, J lost 3 bases, and 6 bases stayed unmatched. This CDR3 is CASSLGQGEFYEQYV. CDR3 coding DNA: TGTGCCAGCAGCCTGGGACAGGGGGAATTCTACGAGCAGTACGTC.

CDR3 in DNA: TGTGCCATCAGTGAGAGCGGGACAGAGAAAGAGACCCAGTACTTC. This encodes CAISESGTEKETQYF. The V and J genes are TRBV10-3 and TRBJ2-5; D is tentatively TRBD1 or TRBD2 (7 bases each). Trimming shortened V by 2 bases and J by 3 bases, and 13 bases separated the two germline ends. Germline V gene lookup returns CDR1 ENHRY and CDR2 SYGVKD. The CDR3 has 15 amino acids.

The genes are TRBV20-1 and TRBJ2-1; D perhaps matches TRBD2 (5 bases). This CDR3 has 14 residues. Trimming shortened V by 3 bases and J by 9 bases, and 18 bases separated the two germline ends. The germline V gene encodes CDR1 DFQATT and CDR2 SNEGSKA (reference sequence). CDR3 region: CSASSASTAGEQFF. Here the CDR3 DNA reads TGCAGTGCTAGTTCAGCGTCCACTGCGGGTGAGCAGTTCTTC.

The chain is built from TRBV24-1 and TRBJ2-5; D tentatively reads TRBD1 or TRBD2 (5 bases each). Trimming shortened V by 4 bases and J by 7 bases, and 12 bases separated the two germline ends. The CDR3 has 13 residues. Germline values: CDR1 KGHDR, CDR2 SFDVKD. CDR3 sequence (DNA): TGTGCCACCAGTGAGGGGCCCGAGGGGACCCAGTACTTC. Translated, it gives CATSEGPEGTQYF.

This clonotype was seen more than once but under ten times. The V gene is TRBV28, the J gene TRBJ2-2; D is perhaps TRBD1 or TRBD2 (5 bases each). The CDR3 totals 15 residues. Trimming removed 1 base at V and 3 bases at J, with 9 bases between. In germline, CDR1 is MDHEN, CDR2 SYDVKM. Here the CDR3 reads CASSLLGRDTGELFF. CDR3 DNA: TGTGCCAGCAGTTTATTGGGACGTGACACCGGGGAGCTGTTTTTT. The whole variable domain, remainder taken from reference TRBV28 and TRBJ2-2, is DVKVTQSSRYLVKRTGEKVFLECVQDMDHENMFWYRQDPGLGLRLIYFSYDVKMKEKGDIPEGYSVSREKKERFSLILESASTNQTSMYLCASSLLGRDTGELFFGEGSRLTVL.